This T cell receptor (beta chain) was documented in a study of tumor-infiltrating lymphocytes in oesophageal squamous cell carcinoma. This clonotype was seen a handful of times. TCRdb fed the PCR reads into MiXCR, producing one record per CDR3 protein. The data contain thousands of distinct CDR3 sequences, about 15% of them seen just once; the ten biggest clones take up approximately 17%. Germline lookup yields CDR1 MGHRA and CDR2 YSYEKL. The CDR3 contains 15 residues. The sample taken for sequencing was esophageal tumor tissue. The receptor was derived from a male donor with esophageal squamous cell carcinoma. The chain uses TRBV4-1 and TRBJ2-7; 11 positions agree with TRBD1. The DNA end is a closer match to TRBJ2-5, so the J assignment may be wrong. Here the CDR3 reads CASSLDRDRGKTQYF. In DNA, the CDR3 is TGCGCCAGCAGCTTAGATAGGGACAGGGGGAAGACCCAGTACTTC.